This T cell receptor (beta chain) was retrieved from a study of T-cell memory formation after mild COVID-19. Overall study: The two donors had largely donor-specific TCR clusters. Study-wide points: The authors did not confirm SARS-CoV-2 specificity of second-wave clones peaking day 37.

This clonotype was seen only a few times. Its specificity is not known. TCRdb passed the 5' RACE reads through MiXCR, listing each CDR3 protein once. The top ten hold around 13% of the sample, which has about 470,000 distinct CDR3 sequences, roughly 25% seen once. The clonotype originates from an adult woman who had mild COVID-19 (a few samples of this study predate the infection). Cell type and time point are not known. Sequencing was done on a sample of PBMCs or a T cell subset sorted from them (not recorded which).

The CDR3: CASSLWTSGYEQYF. CDR3 DNA sequence: TGCGCCAGCAGCTTGTGGACTAGCGGCTACGAGCAGTACTTC. This chain uses TRBV5-1 with TRBJ2-7; 10 bases are a match to TRBD2. V lost 1 base and J lost 3; bases outside the gene matches: 1. The CDR3 runs 14 residues. Germline CDR1 reads SGHRS; CDR2 reads YFSETQ.